What follows are 21 T cell receptor beta chains derived from one specimen sequenced in a study of T cell repertoires in cytomegalovirus infection. One entry per CDR3 protein, called by TCRdb with MiXCR from the reads. This table has about 490,000 distinct CDR3 sequences, about 10% appearing once. The sequenced sample consisted of PBMCs. The source is a human donor in good health (CMV status not recorded). Some clones in this sample may be carry-over from other donors' samples.

This clonotype was observed many times. V gene TRBV7-8 combines with J gene TRBJ1-2, with 7 bases matching TRBD1. Germline values: CDR1 SGHVS, CDR2 FQNEAQ. The V and J ends lost 5 bases and 2 bases, in that order; junction bases with no gene match: 5. CDR3 length equals 14 residues. CDR3 amino acids: CASSRLTGNYGYTF. Written as DNA, the CDR3 is TGTGCCAGCAGCCGCCTGACAGGGAACTATGGCTACACCTTC.

This clonotype was seen only a few times. The V gene is TRBV3-1, the J gene TRBJ2-5, with a possible D match to TRBD2 (6 bases). This CDR3 is built from 15 residues. The germline CDR1 and CDR2 sequences are LGHDT and YNNKEL (reference sequence). Trimming pared 4 bases from V and 4 bases from J, leaving 16 bases between. CDR3 amino acids: CASSPWGVMAETQYF. The CDR3 DNA reads TGTGCCAGCAGCCCTTGGGGGGTGATGGCAGAGACCCAGTACTTC.

This clonotype has a count of ten or more. The chain couples TRBV9 to TRBJ2-1, with 7 bases fitting TRBD1. Germline-derived CDR1 and CDR2 are SGDLS and YYNGEE. Germline trimming cut 4 bases from V and 10 bases from J; bases unmatched to any gene: 8. This CDR3 has 13 residues. CDR3 bases: TGTGCCAGCAGCACGTACAGGGGAGACGAGCAGTTCTTC. Encoded protein: CASSTYRGDEQFF.

This clonotype was detected many times. The rearrangement links TRBV7-9 to TRBJ2-2; 7 nucleotides line up with TRBD2. V dropped 4 bases and J dropped 6; count of bases not matched to a gene: 2. The length of the CDR3 is 13 residues. The germline V gene has CDR1 SEHNR and CDR2 FQNEAQ (reference sequence). Here the CDR3 DNA reads TGTGCCAGCAGCTCCGGACTAGCCGGGGAGCTGTTTTTT. This sequence encodes CASSSGLAGELFF. The full variable domain, rest sourced from reference TRBV7-9 and TRBJ2-2, is DTGVSQNPRHKITKRGQNVTFRCDPISEHNRLYWYRQTLGQGPEFLTYFQNEAQLEKSRLLSDRFSAERPKGSFSTLEIQRTEQGDSAMYLCASSSGLAGELFFGEGSRLTVL.

This clonotype has only one observation. CDR3 residues: CASRGDGAGELFF. The CDR3 bases are TGTGCCAGCAGAGGCGACGGGGCCGGGGAGCTGTTTTTT. This chain connects TRBV2 to TRBJ2-2, with D possibly TRBD2 on 5 matching bases. Germline CDR1 SNHLY, CDR2 FYNNEI. The CDR3 spans 13 residues. Trimming took off 6 bases at V and 6 bases at J, with 11 bases between the two ends. Looking up the rest from reference TRBV2 and TRBJ2-2 gives the full variable domain: EPEVTQTPSHQVTQMGQEVILRCVPISNHLYFYWYRQILGQKVEFLVSFYNNEISEKSEIFDDQFSVERPDGSNFTLKIRSTKLEDSAMYFCASRGDGAGELFFGEGSRLTVL.

In its sample, this clonotype was seen many times. This rearrangement joins TRBV27 to TRBJ1-1; the D is unclear. The CDR3 sequence is 12 residues long. Trimming cost V 0 bases and J 8 bases, with 7 bases left between them. The germline V gene has CDR1 MNHEY and CDR2 SMNVEV (reference sequence). The CDR3: CASSLSGREAFF. CDR3 coding DNA: TGTGCCAGCAGTTTATCCGGAAGGGAAGCTTTCTTT.

This clonotype was counted ten times or more. The genes are TRBV28 and TRBJ2-3; TRBD1 matches 8 bases. The CDR3 consists of 16 residues. Per germline, CDR1 MDHEN and CDR2 SYDVKM. After removal of 2 bases from V and 6 bases from J, the junction contained 10 bases not matched to a gene. The CDR3 loop reads CASSLPQDRALDTQYF. CDR3 sequence (DNA): TGTGCCAGCAGTTTACCCCAGGACAGGGCCCTTGATACGCAGTATTTT.

In its sample, this clonotype was seen many times. The gene calls are TRBV14 and TRBJ2-1; 16 nucleotides line up with TRBD2. J lost 14 bases, V lost 4 bases, and 11 bases had no gene match. The germline CDR1 and CDR2 sequences are SGHDN and FVKESK. This CDR3 has 16 amino acids. CDR3 coding DNA: TGTGCCAGCAGCCCGACGGGACTAGCGGGGGGGCCGCGGAAGTTCTTC. Its protein is CASSPTGLAGGPRKFF.

This clonotype was picked up many times. The J gene is TRBJ2-7, the V gene TRBV28, with TRBD1 matching over 7 bases. The CDR3 extends over 17 amino acids. Germline V gene sequence: CDR1 MDHEN, CDR2 SYDVKM. Losses at the gene ends were 5 bases for V and 6 bases for J; bases not matched to a gene: 19. The CDR3 loop reads CASSPLKVGDSWIEQYF. The CDR3 DNA is TGTGCCAGCAGTCCCTTAAAGGTGGGGGACAGTTGGATCGAGCAGTACTTC.

This clonotype has a count of ten or more. For the CDR3, the DNA is TGTGCCAGCAGCTCTGCGAGTTCGCGGGGGTACAATGAGCAGTTCTTC. It specifies CASSSASSRGYNEQFF. The chain uses TRBV7-9 and TRBJ2-1; 7 bases fit TRBD2. The germline CDR1 and CDR2 sequences are SEHNR and FQNEAQ (reference sequence). With 4 bases clipped from V and 4 bases from J, the junction kept 10 bases outside the gene matches. CDR3 length: 16 residues.

The chain combines TRBV20-1 with TRBJ1-5; D remains unclear. Germline lookup yields CDR1 DFQATT and CDR2 SNEGSKA (reference sequence). Trimming left V 6 bases short and J 1 base short, with 19 bases between. The CDR3 loop spans 16 amino acids. The CDR3: CSAHGEPISSNQPQHF. DNA for the CDR3: TGCAGTGCCCACGGCGAGCCGATTTCAAGCAATCAGCCCCAGCATTTT.

The V call is TRBV13, the J call TRBJ2-2; tentatively, D is TRBD1 (6 bases). This CDR3 is 17 amino acids long. V was pared by 5 bases and J by 1 base, with 17 bases between. The germline V gene has CDR1 PRHDT and CDR2 FYEKMQ (reference sequence). The CDR3: CASSLQGSGLNTGELFF. The CDR3 bases are TGTGCCAGCAGCCTTCAGGGGTCGGGGTTGAACACCGGGGAGCTGTTTTTT. Using reference TRBV13 and TRBJ2-2 for the parts outside the CDR3, the full variable domain is AAGVIQSPRHLIKEKRETATLKCYPIPRHDTVYWYQQGPGQDPQFLISFYEKMQSDKGSIPDRFSAQQFSDYHSELNMSSLELGDSALYFCASSLQGSGLNTGELFFGEGSRLTVL.

The chain uses TRBV7-9 and TRBJ2-7; 12 bases agree with TRBD1. CDR1 is SEHNR, CDR2 FQNEAQ, per germline (reference sequence). Losses at the gene ends were 2 bases for V and 3 bases for J; bases not matched to a gene: 14. This CDR3 spans 19 amino acids. The CDR3 sequence is CASSLTGTGGKPGDYEQYF. CDR3 in DNA: TGTGCCAGCAGCTTAACCGGGACAGGGGGCAAGCCGGGGGACTACGAGCAGTACTTC. Full variable domain (remainder filled in from reference TRBV7-9 and TRBJ2-7): DTGVSQNPRHKITKRGQNVTFRCDPISEHNRLYWYRQTLGQGPEFLTYFQNEAQLEKSRLLSDRFSAERPKGSFSTLEIQRTEQGDSAMYLCASSLTGTGGKPGDYEQYFGPGTRLTVT.

This clonotype was seen many times. This rearrangement joins TRBV7-8 to TRBJ2-7; 10 bases map to TRBD1. CDR1 and CDR2 from the germline V gene are SGHVS and FQNEAQ. This CDR3 is built from 15 residues. Unmatched junction bases numbered 7, after V lost 3 bases and J lost 5 bases. CDR3 nucleotide sequence: TGTGCCAGCAGCTTGGGACAGGGGACTTCCAACGAGCAGTACTTC. Translated, it gives CASSLGQGTSNEQYF. Full variable domain (missing parts from reference TRBV7-8 and TRBJ2-7): GAGVSQSPRYKVAKRGQDVALRCDPISGHVSLFWYQQALGQGPEFLTYFQNEAQLDKSGLPSDRFFAERPEGSVSTLKIQRTQQEDSAVYLCASSLGQGTSNEQYFGPGTRLTVT.

The sample holds a few counts of this clonotype. This rearrangement joins TRBV2 to TRBJ2-3, with TRBD2 matching 8 bases. This CDR3 is 16 amino acids long. Unmatched junction bases numbered 7, after V lost 5 bases and J lost 0 bases. The germline V gene has CDR1 SNHLY and CDR2 FYNNEI. This chain's CDR3 is CASSPGLAPSTDTQYF. The CDR3 DNA reads TGTGCCAGCAGTCCCGGACTAGCTCCTAGCACAGATACGCAGTATTTT.

The rearrangement links TRBV29-1 to TRBJ1-1; tentatively, D is TRBD1 (6 bases). Germline V CDR1 and CDR2: SQVTM, ANQGSEA. The CDR3 loop spans 13 amino acids. With 6 bases removed from V and 4 bases from J, the gap between germline ends came to 15 bases. DNA for the CDR3: TGCAGCGTAGCCCCGGGGGGGGCCACTGAAGCTTTCTTT. It is translated as CSVAPGGATEAFF.

Comment on this clonotype: A single base separates this from a much larger clone, so it may be a read error. The V call is TRBV24-1, the J call TRBJ2-1; TRBD2 agrees at 7 bases. Germline loops: CDR1 KGHDR, CDR2 SFDVKD. The CDR3 is 15 amino acids. Here the CDR3 reads CATSNLRGRGNEQFF. CDR3 nucleotide sequence: TGTGCCACCAGTAATTTGCGAGGGAGGGGCAATGAGCAGTTCTTC.

This clonotype was detected many times. This chain connects TRBV9 to TRBJ1-3; TRBD1 agrees at 8 bases. J lost 5 bases, V lost 0 bases, and 7 bases had no gene match. CDR1 and CDR2 (germline): SGDLS, YYNGEE. The CDR3 sequence is 16 residues long. This CDR3 reads CASSVVRQGLRNTIYF. The CDR3 DNA reads TGTGCCAGCAGCGTAGTGCGACAGGGGTTGAGAAACACCATATATTTT.

This clonotype has more than one count but fewer than ten. The chain couples TRBV5-1 to TRBJ1-1, with 11 bases matching TRBD1. Germline CDR1 is SGHRS and CDR2 is YFSETQ. There are 15 residues in the CDR3. J lost 7 bases, V lost 0 bases, and 5 bases had no gene match. The CDR3 sequence is CASSLGLGTGGEAFF. The CDR3 nucleotides are TGCGCCAGCAGCTTGGGACTTGGGACAGGGGGTGAAGCTTTCTTT.

At least ten counts were recorded for this clonotype. The CDR3 here is CASSLSGGGFYEQYF. In nucleotides, the CDR3 is TGTGCCAGCAGTTTATCTGGCGGGGGGTTCTACGAGCAGTACTTC. The chain combines TRBV27 with TRBJ2-7, with 8 bases that match TRBD2. Germline V CDR1 and CDR2: MNHEY, SMNVEV (reference sequence). Unmatched junction bases numbered 4, after V lost 0 bases and J lost 3 bases. The CDR3 loop spans 15 amino acids.

This clonotype was recorded at least ten times. The chain carries TRBV20-1 and TRBJ2-1; D is uncertain. Between the trimmed V and J ends, which lost 0 bases and 0 bases, there was a span of 9 bases. Looked up from germline, CDR1 is DFQATT and CDR2 is SNEGSKA (reference sequence). This CDR3 spans 15 amino acids. The CDR3 is CSARDRLSSYNEQFF. DNA of the CDR3: TGCAGTGCTAGAGATCGGTTAAGCTCCTACAATGAGCAGTTCTTC.